These 20 T cell receptor beta chains were all obtained from the same sample, sequenced in a study of identical twins. One entry per CDR3 protein results from TCRdb running MiXCR on the 5' RACE reads. This sample has hundreds of thousands of distinct CDR3 sequences, with roughly an eighth found just once. This sample was shared with a second study, whose subject was yellow fever vaccine responses in identical twins.

Sequencing was done on a sample of CD8+ T cells sorted from blood. The receptor source for this set is a woman aged 18-35 years in good health.

This clonotype was recorded many times. The CDR3 is CAIKRGGPGELFF. The CDR3 nucleotides are TGTGCCATCAAAAGGGGAGGGCCCGGGGAGCTGTTTTTT. This chain links TRBV12-3 or TRBV12-4 with TRBJ2-2, with 7 bases matching TRBD2. Unmatched junction bases numbered 8, after V lost 10 bases and J lost 6 bases. This CDR3 has 13 amino acids.

The chain uses TRBV14 and TRBJ2-1; unclear D gene. Trimming removed 4 bases at V and 0 bases at J, with 13 bases between. The CDR3 totals 16 residues. The germline CDR1 and CDR2 sequences are SGHDN and FVKESK. The CDR3 region is CASSPWWSCSYNEQFF. CDR3 coding DNA: TGTGCCAGCAGCCCGTGGTGGAGCTGCTCCTACAATGAGCAGTTCTTC.

This clonotype was counted a few times. The chain joins TRBV10-3 to TRBJ2-3; 12 bases line up with TRBD2. Losses at the gene ends were 6 bases for V and 4 bases for J; bases not matched to a gene: 5. Germline CDR1 and CDR2: ENHRY and SYGVKD. This CDR3 comprises 15 residues. CDR3 in DNA: TGTGCCATCAGAGAGACTAGCGGGGGATCAGATACGCAGTATTTT. The encoded protein is CAIRETSGGSDTQYF.

Only a few counts were recorded for this clonotype. The V and J genes are TRBV9 and TRBJ2-1; D gene uncertain. V lost 3 bases and J lost 5, with 3 bases in between. CDR3 size: 11 residues. From germline, CDR1 is SGDLS and CDR2 YYNGEE. The CDR3 reads CASSADNEQFF. The CDR3 DNA is TGTGCCAGCAGCGCCGACAATGAGCAGTTCTTC.

V gene TRBV19 combines with J gene TRBJ2-7; the D gene is possibly TRBD2 (6 bases). This CDR3 is built from 15 residues. The germline V and J ends were trimmed by 1 base and 3 bases, with 13 bases remaining between them. Germline V lookup: CDR1 LNHDA, CDR2 SQIVND (reference sequence). The CDR3 nucleotides read TGTGCCAGTAGTATAGCCTGGGACTCCATCTACGAGCAGTACTTC. Its translation is CASSIAWDSIYEQYF.

The chain joins TRBV6-1 to TRBJ2-7; the match to TRBD1 covers 9 bases. Per germline, CDR1 MNHNS and CDR2 SASEGT. The CDR3 totals 14 residues. V shed 6 bases, J shed 4 bases, and the junction held 7 bases outside the gene matches. The CDR3 reads CASSWGQGGYEQYF. As DNA, the CDR3 is TGTGCCAGCAGCTGGGGACAGGGAGGATACGAGCAGTACTTC.

In this sample, this clonotype turned up a few times. The chain joins TRBV3-1 to TRBJ2-1, with 12 bases lining up with TRBD2. CDR3 length: 22 amino acids. V was clipped by 1 base and J by 0 bases; unmatched bases: 16. From germline, CDR1 is LGHDT and CDR2 YNNKEL (reference sequence). CDR3 region: CASSQVGAFTSGGISSYNEQFF. In DNA, the CDR3 is TGTGCCAGCAGCCAAGTAGGAGCTTTTACTAGCGGGGGGATTAGCTCCTACAATGAGCAGTTCTTC.

The chain uses TRBV27 and TRBJ2-7; 9 nucleotides align to TRBD1. The CDR3 consists of 14 residues. V gave up 8 bases and J gave up 0 bases; unmatched junction bases: 5. The germline V gene has CDR1 MNHEY and CDR2 SMNVEV (reference sequence). Here the CDR3 DNA reads TGTGCCAGCGCCGGGACAGGGAGCTCCTACGAGCAGTACTTC. Its protein is CASAGTGSSYEQYF.

J is TRBJ2-2 and V is TRBV29-1; 7 bases line up with TRBD1. J gave up 7 bases and V 6 bases, and 8 bases lay outside the gene matches. There are 13 residues in the CDR3. Germline V gene data show CDR1 as SQVTM and CDR2 as ANQGSEA. This CDR3 is CSVPDRFGGELFF. CDR3 sequence (DNA): TGCAGCGTGCCGGACAGGTTCGGCGGGGAGCTGTTTTTT.

The chain couples TRBV7-9 to TRBJ2-5; 11 bases are shared with TRBD2. Germline V CDR1 and CDR2: SEHNR, FQNEAQ (reference sequence). The CDR3 is 14 residues long. The V gene end was trimmed by 4 bases and the J gene end by 3 bases; junction bases not matched to a gene: 1. The chain's CDR3 is CASSSGLAEETQYF. The CDR3 bases are TGTGCCAGCAGCTCGGGACTAGCGGAAGAGACCCAGTACTTC.

The chain carries TRBV6-5 and TRBJ2-5, with D perhaps TRBD1 (6 bases). Trimming shortened V by 2 bases and J by 3 bases, and 19 bases separated the two germline ends. The CDR3 totals 17 residues. Germline V gene data show CDR1 as MNHEY and CDR2 as SVGAGI. CDR3 nucleotides: TGTGCCAGCAGTTACCGGGGCAGGGGCTTAAGAGAAGAGACCCAGTACTTC. This gives the protein CASSYRGRGLREETQYF.

This clonotype has just a few counts. The J gene is TRBJ2-5, the V gene TRBV20-1; the D is unclear. The CDR3 has 14 amino acids. Trimming stripped 0 bases from V and 5 bases from J, with 13 bases between. Germline CDR1 DFQATT, CDR2 SNEGSKA (reference sequence). CDR3 sequence (DNA): TGCAGTGCTAGAGAGGGTGTTGGGATGGAGACCCAGTACTTC. Its protein is CSAREGVGMETQYF.

This clonotype has at least ten counts. The V and J genes are TRBV28 and TRBJ2-1; D gene uncertain. V lost 2 bases and J 5 bases, leaving 7 bases between the germline ends. The CDR3 has 13 residues. Germline V gene sequence: CDR1 MDHEN, CDR2 SYDVKM. The CDR3 DNA reads TGTGCCAGCAGTTTAGGACCTAACAATGAGCAGTTCTTC. It specifies CASSLGPNNEQFF.

This clonotype was observed at least ten times. This chain links TRBV6-1 with TRBJ1-1; D possibly corresponds to TRBD1 (6 bases). The CDR3 has 14 amino acids. Germline V CDR1 and CDR2: MNHNS, SASEGT. The V end lost 6 bases, the J end lost 0 bases, and 11 bases lay between the germline ends. The CDR3 spells CASSSGDMNTEAFF. CDR3 coding DNA: TGTGCCAGCAGCTCCGGGGACATGAACACTGAAGCTTTCTTT.

The chain has TRBV24-1 and TRBJ2-1; possible D gene TRBD1, 6 bases. Trimming removed 1 base at V and 1 base at J, with 13 bases between. The germline V gene has CDR1 KGHDR and CDR2 SFDVKD. This CDR3 spans 17 amino acids. This chain's CDR3 is CATSDLSTGSSYNEQFF. The CDR3 DNA sequence: TGTGCCACCAGTGATTTATCAACAGGGAGTTCCTACAATGAGCAGTTCTTC.

This clonotype was found a few times. The rearrangement links TRBV12-3 or TRBV12-4 to TRBJ2-1, with D perhaps TRBD1 (6 bases). V was pared by 6 bases and J by 9 bases, with 9 bases between. The CDR3 sequence is 11 residues long. The CDR3 region is CASRQGIEQFF. The DNA of the CDR3 is TGTGCCAGCAGACAGGGTATTGAGCAGTTCTTC.

V and J are TRBV7-9 and TRBJ1-2, with a possible D match to TRBD1 (6 bases). V shed 5 bases and J shed 6 bases, with 7 bases lying between them. Germline V gene lookup returns CDR1 SEHNR and CDR2 FQNEAQ (reference sequence). The length of the CDR3 is 11 residues. The CDR3 DNA reads TGTGCCAGCAGCCGACAGGATGGCTACACCTTC. Protein sequence: CASSRQDGYTF. The complete variable domain, with remaining parts taken from reference TRBV7-9 and TRBJ1-2, reads DTGVSQNPRHKITKRGQNVTFRCDPISEHNRLYWYRQTLGQGPEFLTYFQNEAQLEKSRLLSDRFSAERPKGSFSTLEIQRTEQGDSAMYLCASSRQDGYTFGSGTRLTVV.

The chain employs TRBV20-1 and TRBJ1-1; 7 bases match TRBD1. Germline V gives CDR1 DFQATT, CDR2 SNEGSKA (reference sequence). V dropped 5 bases and J dropped 7; count of bases not matched to a gene: 7. CDR3 length: 12 residues. CDR3 sequence (DNA): TGCAGTGCTTTCCGGGACAGCGGTGAAGCTTTCTTT. This gives the protein CSAFRDSGEAFF.

This clonotype was seen ten or more times. This chain uses TRBV27 with TRBJ2-2; a weak D match, TRBD1 (6 bases). The CDR3 totals 17 residues. Trimming pared 3 bases from V and 7 bases from J, leaving 21 bases between. CDR1 is MNHEY, CDR2 SMNVEV, per germline (reference sequence). The CDR3 is CASSLYTGTRGIGELFF. The CDR3 coding sequence is TGTGCCAGCAGTTTGTATACCGGGACGAGGGGGATCGGGGAGCTGTTTTTT.

V and J are TRBV2 and TRBJ2-2, with a tentative D call TRBD1 (6 bases). Looked up from germline, CDR1 is SNHLY and CDR2 is FYNNEI. Trimming pared 3 bases from V and 2 bases from J, leaving 10 bases between. This CDR3 has 15 residues. CDR3 DNA: TGTGCCAGCAGTGAGTCCAGGGGTAACACCGGGGAGCTGTTTTTT. Encoded protein: CASSESRGNTGELFF. Supplemented by reference TRBV2 and TRBJ2-2, the full variable domain reads EPEVTQTPSHQVTQMGQEVILRCVPISNHLYFYWYRQILGQKVEFLVSFYNNEISEKSEIFDDQFSVERPDGSNFTLKIRSTKLEDSAMYFCASSESRGNTGELFFGEGSRLTVL.